This T cell receptor (beta chain) derives from a study of cytomegalovirus exposure and HLA in healthy donors. The PCR made use of 60 Vbeta and 13 Jbeta primers. TCRdb's copy holds only in-frame clones and misses some; the assay was immunoSEQ multiplex PCR. The table has about 130,000 clones, around 63% seen once. Source material: PBMCs. This TCR derives from a human donor in good health.

The CDR3, as DNA: TGTGCCAGCAGTTCCGGACTTGTAGCCTACGAGCAGTACTTC. It yields the protein CASSSGLVAYEQYF. The rearrangement uses TRBV6-6 and TRBJ2-7; possibly TRBD2 for D (5 bases). The CDR3 has 14 amino acids. Trimming stripped 4 bases from V and 2 bases from J, with 12 bases between. Germline V gene data show CDR1 as MNHNY and CDR2 as SVGAGI (reference sequence).